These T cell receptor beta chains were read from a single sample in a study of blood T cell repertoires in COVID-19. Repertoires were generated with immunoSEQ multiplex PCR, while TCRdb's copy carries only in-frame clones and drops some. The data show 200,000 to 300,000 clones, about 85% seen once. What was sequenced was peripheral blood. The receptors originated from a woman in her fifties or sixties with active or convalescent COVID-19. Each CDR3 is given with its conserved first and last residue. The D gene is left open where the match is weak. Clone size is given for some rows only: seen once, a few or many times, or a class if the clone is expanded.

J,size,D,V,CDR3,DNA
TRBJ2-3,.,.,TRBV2,CASRDFPQDTQYF,TGTGCCAGCAGGGACTTTCCACAAGATACGCAGTATTTT
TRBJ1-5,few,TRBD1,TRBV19,CASSLTGGLNQPQHF,TGTGCCAGTAGTTTAACAGGGGGTTTGAATCAGCCCCAGCATTTT
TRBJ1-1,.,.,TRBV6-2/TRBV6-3,CASSLFGQGEAFF,TGTGCCAGCAGTTTATTTGGGCAGGGTGAGGCTTTCTTT
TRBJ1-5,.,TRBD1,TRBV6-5,CASRQGYDQPQHF,TGTGCCAGCCGACAGGGCTACGATCAGCCCCAGCATTTT
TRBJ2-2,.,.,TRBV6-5,CASSRGNTGELFF,TGTGCCAGCAGCCGGGGGAATACCGGGGAGCTGTTTTTT
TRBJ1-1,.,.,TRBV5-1,CASSLVRENTEAFF,TGCGCCAGCAGCTTGGTGAGGGAGAACACTGAAGCTTTCTTT
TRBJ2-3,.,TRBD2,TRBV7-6,CASSARGGGGITDTQYF,TGTGCCAGCAGCGCACGGGGCGGGGGAGGAATCACAGATACGCAGTATTTT
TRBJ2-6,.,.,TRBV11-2,CASSLGSGEGANVLTF,TGTGCCAGCAGCTTAGGGTCAGGGGAAGGGGCCAACGTCCTGACTTTC
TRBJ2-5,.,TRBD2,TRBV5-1,CASSPASGQETQYF,TGCGCCAGCAGCCCCGCTAGCGGACAAGAGACCCAGTACTTC
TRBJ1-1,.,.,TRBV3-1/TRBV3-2,CASSQDGKQGGTEAFF,TGTGCCAGCAGCCAAGACGGAAAACAGGGTGGTACTGAAGCTTTCTTT
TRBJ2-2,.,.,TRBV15,CATSRPTRAGELFF,TGTGCCACCAGCAGACCCACCAGGGCCGGGGAGCTGTTTTTT
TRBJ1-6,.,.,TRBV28,CASSSSTVPVSPLHF,TGTGCCAGCAGTTCCTCGACAGTCCCAGTATCACCCCTCCACTTT
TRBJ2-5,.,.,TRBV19,CASSIRSGQETQYF,TGTGCCAGTAGTATAAGGTCAGGACAAGAGACCCAGTACTTC
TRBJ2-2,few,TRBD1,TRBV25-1,CASSEHRDRNTGELFF,TGTGCCAGCAGTGAACACCGGGACAGGAACACCGGGGAGCTGTTTTTT
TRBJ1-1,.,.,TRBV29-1,CISDSVSGGTEAFF,TGCATCTCTGATTCAGTGTCGGGGGGCACTGAAGCTTTCTTT
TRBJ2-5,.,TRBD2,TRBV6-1,CASSEIGGVQETQYF,TGTGCCAGCAGTGAAATCGGGGGGGTACAAGAGACCCAGTACTTC
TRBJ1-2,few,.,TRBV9,CASSVATSAASYGYTF,TGTGCCAGCAGCGTAGCCACTTCGGCGGCGAGTTATGGCTACACCTTC
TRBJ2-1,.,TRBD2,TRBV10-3,CATGRTRDPGDNEQFF,TGTGCTACGGGGAGGACTAGGGACCCAGGAGACAATGAGCAGTTCTTC
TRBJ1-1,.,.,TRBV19,CASSISRDTEAFF,TGTGCCAGTAGTATTAGCAGGGACACTGAAGCTTTCTTT
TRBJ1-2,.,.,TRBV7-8,CASSLGLARTNYGYTF,TGTGCCAGCAGCTTAGGATTGGCGAGGACTAACTATGGCTACACCTTC
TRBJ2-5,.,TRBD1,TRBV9,CASSLTGIPETQYF,TGTGCCAGCAGCTTGACAGGGATTCCGGAGACCCAGTACTTC
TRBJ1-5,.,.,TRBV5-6,CASSPGGGSQPQHF,TGTGCCAGCAGCCCCGGGGGGGGTTCTCAGCCCCAGCATTTT
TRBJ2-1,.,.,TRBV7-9,CASSLGRGFVGNEQFF,TGTGCCAGCAGCTTAGGAAGGGGATTTGTGGGAAATGAGCAGTTCTTC
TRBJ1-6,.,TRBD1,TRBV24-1,CATSEGTGDNSPLHF,TGTGCCACCAGTGAGGGGACAGGGGATAATTCACCCCTCCACTTT
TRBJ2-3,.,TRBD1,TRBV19,CASTPGTGLFTDTQYF,TGTGCCAGTACCCCCGGGACAGGGCTATTCACAGATACGCAGTATTTT
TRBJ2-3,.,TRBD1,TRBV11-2,CASSLRDRADTQYF,TGTGCCAGCAGCTTACGGGACAGGGCAGATACGCAGTATTTT
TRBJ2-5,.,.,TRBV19,CASSSGYRGGETQYF,TGTGCCAGTAGTTCGGGCTACAGGGGGGGAGAGACCCAGTACTTC
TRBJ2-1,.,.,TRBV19,CASSTTSFNEQFF,TGTGCCAGTAGTACTACTAGCTTCAATGAGCAGTTCTTC
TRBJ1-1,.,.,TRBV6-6,CASSRTENTEAFF,TGTGCCAGCAGCCGAACAGAGAACACTGAAGCTTTCTTT
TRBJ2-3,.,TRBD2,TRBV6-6,CASWASGGARDTQYF,TGTGCCAGCTGGGCAAGCGGGGGGGCCAGAGATACGCAGTATTTT
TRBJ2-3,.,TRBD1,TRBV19,CATRTGFGTDTQYF,TGTGCCACCAGGACAGGTTTCGGCACAGATACGCAGTATTTT
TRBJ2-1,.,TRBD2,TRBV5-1,CASSLEAGAYNEQFF,TGCGCCAGCAGCTTGGAGGCGGGAGCCTACAATGAGCAGTTCTTC
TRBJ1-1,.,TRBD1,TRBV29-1,CSVDRGTGGWEAFF,TGCAGCGTTGACCGCGGGACAGGGGGCTGGGAAGCTTTCTTT
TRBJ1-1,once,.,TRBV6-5,CASRPHRDTEAFF,TGTGCCAGCAGACCCCACAGGGACACTGAAGCTTTCTTT
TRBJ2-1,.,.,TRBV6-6,CASSLVTSSYNEQFF,TGTGCCAGCAGTTTGGTGACTAGCTCCTACAATGAGCAGTTCTTC
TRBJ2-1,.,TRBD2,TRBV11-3,CASSLLLAGAPLDEQFF,TGTGCCAGCAGCTTGCTACTAGCGGGAGCCCCTCTCGATGAGCAGTTCTTC